This T cell receptor (beta chain) was retrieved from a study of T cells expressing NK-cell markers. On the study more broadly: The authors sequenced eight donors, of whom seven were HCMV-seropositive and one was seronegative. General study findings and limits: For six donors, the dominant NKG2C+ clonotypes made up roughly 1.0-7.0% of their CD8+ T cells. The leading position in the CD3+CD56-NKG2C+ fraction of a handful of donors also went to these clonotypes.

Notes on this clonotype: Its antigen is not identified.

Beta-chain TCR cDNA was generated via 5'RACE template switching with UMIs. TCRdb processed the 5' RACE reads again and assigns one entry to each CDR3 protein, with no DNA. Its clone listing holds 250,000 to 300,000 distinct CDR3 sequences. Sequences were obtained from blood T cells: a sorted CD56 or NKG2C T cell subset, CD4+ or CD8+ T cells, or bulk PBMC T cells (not recorded which). The receptor was isolated from a woman aged 18 to 75 in good health.

The CDR3: CASSLFGGEQYF. This chain joins TRBV7-2 and TRBJ2-7. The CDR3 is made up of 12 amino acids. Germline V CDR1 and CDR2: SGHTA, FQGNSA.